A single TCR beta chain is shown here with its context. Antigen unknown. These data originate in a study of cytomegalovirus exposure and HLA in healthy donors. Whole-study findings and limits: As was reported, the classifier diagnosed cytomegalovirus status with high specificity and sensitivity. Only CMV serostatus was available as immune exposure information. In vitro data verified a few CMV-associated chains as specific for CMV antigens.

13 Jbeta primers and 60 Vbeta primers were used for the PCR. The assay was immunoSEQ multiplex PCR, and TCRdb's table has in-frame clones only and misses some. The sample holds around 200,000 clones, approximately 78% seen once. This CDR3 has 16 residues. V gave up 0 bases and J gave up 8 bases; unmatched junction bases: 8. The germline gives CDR1 MNHEY, CDR2 SVGAGI. All the people who gave samples were healthy bone marrow donors. The chain joins TRBV6-5 to TRBJ2-7, with TRBD1 matching over 12 bases. What was sequenced was PBMCs. The source of this sequence is a woman aged 40 to 49 in good health and CMV-seronegative. CDR3 DNA: TGTGCCAGCAGTTACTCACCGGGACAGGGGGCGTCTAAGCAGTACTTC. Translated: CASSYSPGQGASKQYF.